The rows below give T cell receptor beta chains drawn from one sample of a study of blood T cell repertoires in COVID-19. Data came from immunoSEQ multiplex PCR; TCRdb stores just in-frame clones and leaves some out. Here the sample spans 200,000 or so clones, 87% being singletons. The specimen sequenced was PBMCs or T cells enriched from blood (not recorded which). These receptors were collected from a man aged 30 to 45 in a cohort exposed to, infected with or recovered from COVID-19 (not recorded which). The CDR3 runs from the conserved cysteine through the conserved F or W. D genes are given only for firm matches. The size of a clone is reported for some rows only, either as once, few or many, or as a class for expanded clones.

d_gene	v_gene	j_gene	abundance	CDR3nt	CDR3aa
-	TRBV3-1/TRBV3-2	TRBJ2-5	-	TGTGCCAGCAGCCACCGGGGAGCGGGTCAAGAGACCCAGTACTTC	CASSHRGAGQETQYF
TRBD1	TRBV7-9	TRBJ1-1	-	TGTGCCAGCAGCTTAGGACAGGGGGTGAGGATTGAAGCTTTCTTT	CASSLGQGVRIEAFF
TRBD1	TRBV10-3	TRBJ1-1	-	TGTGCCATCAGTGAGTCGAGGTGGACAGGGGGCCAGGGAACTGAAGCTTTCTTT	CAISESRWTGGQGTEAFF
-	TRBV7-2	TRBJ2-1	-	TGTGCCAGCAGCCGAATACTAGAGGGCCTTCCGTTCTTC	CASSRILEGLPFF
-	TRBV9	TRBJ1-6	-	TGTGCCAGCAGCCCCCGGGAGTATAATTCACCCCTCCACTTT	CASSPREYNSPLHF
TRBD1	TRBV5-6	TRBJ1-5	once	TGTGCCAGCAGCTTGGGCGACAGGGTAGGCAATCAGCCCCAGCATTTT	CASSLGDRVGNQPQHF
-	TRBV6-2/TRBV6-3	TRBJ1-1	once	TGTGCCAGCAGCGAGATCGGACCGGCGGGCACTGAAGCTTTCTTT	CASSEIGPAGTEAFF
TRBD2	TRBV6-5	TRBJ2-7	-	TGTGCCAGCAGTTATTCCAGCGGGACCTACGAGCAGTACTTC	CASSYSSGTYEQYF
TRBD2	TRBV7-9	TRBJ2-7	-	TGTGCCAGCAGCCCCTGGGAGGCGGGAGAGGAATACGAGCAGTACTTC	CASSPWEAGEEYEQYF
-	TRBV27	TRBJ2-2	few	TGTGCCAGCAGTTTATACGGGAGTGCTTCCGGGGAGCTGTTTTTT	CASSLYGSASGELFF
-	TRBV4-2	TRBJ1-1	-	TGTGCCAGCAGCCAAGATGACGGAGGGTCGGAGGCTTTCTTT	CASSQDDGGSEAFF
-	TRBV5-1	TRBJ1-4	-	TGCGCCAGCAGCCAAGACAGACCCGAAGAAAAACTGTTTTTT	CASSQDRPEEKLFF
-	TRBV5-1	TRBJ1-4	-	TGCGCCAGCAGCTTGGGGGACAATTATGAAAAACTGTTTTTT	CASSLGDNYEKLFF
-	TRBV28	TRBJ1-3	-	TGTGCCAGCAGTCCCACAGGGGGAAACACCATATATTTT	CASSPTGGNTIYF
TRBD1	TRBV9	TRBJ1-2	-	TGTGCCAGCAGCGCATCCCGAACAGGGGTAACTAACTATGGCTACACCTTC	CASSASRTGVTNYGYTF
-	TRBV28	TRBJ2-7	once	TGTGCCAGCAGTTTATTGGGGGCATACGAGCAGTACTTC	CASSLLGAYEQYF
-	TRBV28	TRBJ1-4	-	TGTGCCAGCAGTCTTTATTCAGGGCGGCCTAATGAAAAACTGTTTTTT	CASSLYSGRPNEKLFF
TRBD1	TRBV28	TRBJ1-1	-	TGTGCCAGCAGCTCGATACAGGGGGCGTTCGCTGAAGCTTTCTTT	CASSSIQGAFAEAFF
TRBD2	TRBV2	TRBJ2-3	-	TGTGCCAGCAGTGAATGGGGGACTAGCGGGAGCCGCACAGATACGCAGTATTTT	CASSEWGTSGSRTDTQYF
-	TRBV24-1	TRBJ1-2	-	TGTGCCACCAGTGATTTGCAGGGCCTCTATGGCTACACCTTC	CATSDLQGLYGYTF
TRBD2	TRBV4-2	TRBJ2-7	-	TGTGCCAGCAGCCAAGGTAGTAGCGGGAGAGGGAACGAGCAGTACTTC	CASSQGSSGRGNEQYF
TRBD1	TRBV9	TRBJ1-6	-	TGTGCCAGCAGCGCCGTCCCGGGGACAGGGGGTTACAATTCACCCCTCCACTTT	CASSAVPGTGGYNSPLHF
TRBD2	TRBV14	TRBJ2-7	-	TGTGCCAGCAGCACCGGTGAGACTAGCGGGAGCTACGAGCAGTACTTC	CASSTGETSGSYEQYF
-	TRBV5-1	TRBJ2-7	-	TGCGCCAGCAACAACCCACAGGGATCGGGACACTACGAGCAGTACTTC	CASNNPQGSGHYEQYF
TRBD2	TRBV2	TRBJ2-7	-	TGTGCCAGCACCTGGACTAGCGGGAAAAACGAGCAGTACTTC	CASTWTSGKNEQYF
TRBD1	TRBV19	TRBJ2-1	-	TGTGCCAGTAGTATTAAGTTCGGGGACAGGCAGTTCTTC	CASSIKFGDRQFF
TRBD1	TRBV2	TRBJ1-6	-	TGTGCCAGCCTACCTCCGGACAGGGTTGGTTCACCCCTCCACTTT	CASLPPDRVGSPLHF
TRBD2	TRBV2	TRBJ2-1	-	TGTGCCAGCCCCCCCAGAGCGGGAGGACGTACGAATGAGCAGTTCTTC	CASPPRAGGRTNEQFF
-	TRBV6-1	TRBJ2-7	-	TGTGCCAGCAGTGAACCCAGTACCTACGAGCAGTACTTC	CASSEPSTYEQYF
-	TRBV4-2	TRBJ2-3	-	TGTGCCAGCAGCCAAGATTTTAGCCCTCTTAGCACAGATACGCAGTATTTT	CASSQDFSPLSTDTQYF
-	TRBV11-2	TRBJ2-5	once	TGTGCCAGCAGGGGCCATAGGCGTCGCCAAGAGACCCAGTACTTC	CASRGHRRRQETQYF
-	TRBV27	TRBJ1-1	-	TGTGCCAGCAGTTTACAGGGTTTGTCGAACACTGAAGCTTTCTTT	CASSLQGLSNTEAFF
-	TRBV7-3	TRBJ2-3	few	TGTGCCAGCAGCTCCAGGCAGGAAGATACGCAGTATTTT	CASSSRQEDTQYF
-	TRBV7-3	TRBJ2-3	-	TGTGCCAGCAGCTCTACTCGCGGGGCCACAGATACGCAGTATTTT	CASSSTRGATDTQYF
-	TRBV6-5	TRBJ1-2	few	TGTGCCAGCAGTCGCCGTGGGGGGATCTATGGCTACACCTTC	CASSRRGGIYGYTF
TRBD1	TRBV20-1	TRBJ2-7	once	TGCAGTGCTAGTGGGACAGGTTACTCCTACGAGCAGTACTTC	CSASGTGYSYEQYF
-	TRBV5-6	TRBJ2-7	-	TGTGCCAGCAGTGGACCTACTGACTACATCTACGAGCAGTACTTC	CASSGPTDYIYEQYF
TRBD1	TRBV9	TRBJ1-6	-	TGTGCCAGCAGCATCCGGGACAGCGAACTTTCACCCCTCCACTTT	CASSIRDSELSPLHF
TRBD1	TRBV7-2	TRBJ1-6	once	TGTGCCAGCAGCTTGCTAATCCCGGGACAGAGCTCCTATAATTCACCCCTCCACTTT	CASSLLIPGQSSYNSPLHF
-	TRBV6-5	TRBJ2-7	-	TGTGCCAGCAATCCTAGCGCTCTTGGCGCGTACGAGCAGTACTTC	CASNPSALGAYEQYF